Following are 22 T cell receptor beta chains from one sample sequenced in a study of graft-versus-host responses after intestinal transplantation. Antigen specificity for these receptors is unknown. Assay used: immunoSEQ multiplex PCR; TCRdb lists only in-frame clones, some missing. Here the sample spans 65,000 to 90,000 clones, roughly 90% being singletons. Sample: unstimulated CD8+ T cells sorted from spleen or lymph node cells, taken before transplant. The receptors were sampled from a human donor who was the organ donor for an intestinal transplant.

V and J are TRBV7-9 and TRBJ2-3; 13 nucleotides align to TRBD2. The V and J ends lost 5 bases and 4 bases, in that order; junction bases with no gene match: 6. The CDR3 loop spans 16 amino acids. The germline CDR1 and CDR2 sequences are SEHNR and FQNEAQ (reference sequence). The CDR3: CASSRLAGGLADTQYF. The CDR3 DNA sequence: TGTGCCAGCAGCCGACTAGCGGGGGGTCTAGCAGATACGCAGTATTTT.

The J gene is TRBJ2-7, the V gene TRBV5-6, with D possibly being TRBD1 (6 bases). Germline lookup yields CDR1 SGHDT and CDR2 YYEEEE. This CDR3 comprises 14 residues. V was clipped by 0 bases and J by 3 bases, with 10 bases between them. CDR3 in amino acids: CASSLGAGDYEQYF. Here the CDR3 DNA reads TGTGCCAGCAGCTTGGGGGCAGGGGACTACGAGCAGTACTTC.

The V call is TRBV7-3, the J call TRBJ1-2; a weak D match, TRBD1 (6 bases). V dropped 5 bases and J dropped 4 bases, with 20 bases sitting between them. Looked up from germline, CDR1 is SGHTA and CDR2 is FQGTGA. The CDR3 loop spans 16 amino acids. The CDR3 loop reads CASSPGPGDTSYGYTF. CDR3 sequence (DNA): TGTGCCAGCAGCCCAGGCCCCGGGGACACGAGCTATGGCTACACCTTC.

This chain joins TRBV10-3 and TRBJ2-3, with D maybe TRBD2 (6 bases). The V end was cut by 4 bases, the J end by 7 bases, with 21 bases between. This CDR3 comprises 16 residues. Germline CDR1 and CDR2: ENHRY and SYGVKD. DNA of the CDR3: TGTGCCATCAGTGCACTGGAGGGAACGACAATATATACGCAGTATTTT. It codes for CAISALEGTTIYTQYF.

The V gene is TRBV7-2, the J gene TRBJ2-1, with 7 positions matching TRBD2. This CDR3 comprises 16 residues. The trim removed 5 bases at V and 0 bases at J, leaving 7 bases unmatched. From germline, CDR1 is SGHTA and CDR2 FQGNSA. The CDR3 protein is CASSPWGGSSYNEQFF. In nucleotides, the CDR3 is TGTGCCAGCAGCCCATGGGGGGGGAGCTCCTACAATGAGCAGTTCTTC.

The chain links TRBV2 to TRBJ1-5, with D perhaps TRBD1 (6 bases). Germline lookup yields CDR1 SNHLY and CDR2 FYNNEI. The germline V and J ends were trimmed by 7 bases and 1 base, with 8 bases remaining between them. The CDR3 contains 13 residues. CDR3 amino acids: CASTDRSNQPQHF. CDR3 DNA: TGTGCCAGCACCGACAGGAGCAATCAGCCCCAGCATTTT.

The CDR3 DNA is TGCGCCAGCAGCTGGGCTAGCGGCACAGATACGCAGTATTTT. As protein: CASSWASGTDTQYF. The chain links TRBV5-1 to TRBJ2-3, with D possibly TRBD2 on 6 matching bases. V was pared by 3 bases and J by 1 base, with 9 bases between. CDR3 length equals 14 residues. Germline assignment: CDR1 SGHRS and CDR2 YFSETQ.

This chain connects TRBV6-5 to TRBJ1-1; TRBD1 matches 7 bases. Trimming removed 4 bases from V and 11 bases from J; junction bases left unmatched: 10. Germline CDR1 MNHEY, CDR2 SVGAGI. The CDR3 spans 13 residues. This CDR3 reads CASSSGVAGGAFF. In nucleotides, the CDR3 is TGTGCCAGCAGTTCGGGGGTGGCAGGGGGTGCTTTCTTT.

The genes are TRBV4-3 and TRBJ2-2; D ambiguous. Germline V CDR1 and CDR2: LGHNA, YSLEER. Trimming took off 1 base at V and 5 bases at J, with 14 bases between the two ends. The CDR3 runs 16 residues. CDR3 bases: TGCGCCAGCAGCCAAGTGGCAGGTGTGTTAACCGGGGAGCTGTTTTTT. Protein sequence: CASSQVAGVLTGELFF.

The chain is built from TRBV4-1 and TRBJ1-3; D gene ambiguous. With 0 bases removed from V and 5 bases from J, the gap between germline ends came to 2 bases. Germline V gene lookup returns CDR1 MGHRA and CDR2 YSYEKL. This CDR3 has 12 amino acids. CDR3 DNA: TGCGCCAGCAGCCAAGACAGAAACACCATATATTTT. Amino acids: CASSQDRNTIYF.

The chain recombines TRBV5-6 with TRBJ2-7, with TRBD1 as a possible D gene (6 bases). The CDR3 is 14 amino acids. The germline gives CDR1 SGHDT, CDR2 YYEEEE. Trimming cost V 1 base and J 3 bases, with 11 bases left between them. The CDR3 DNA follows: TGTGCCAGCAGCTTGTCAGGGGAGCACTACGAGCAGTACTTC. Its translation: CASSLSGEHYEQYF.

Written as DNA, the CDR3 is TGCAGTGCTAGTATGACAGGGGGCTACACCTTC. Amino acids: CSASMTGGYTF. V usage is TRBV20-1 and J usage is TRBJ1-2; 7 positions match TRBD1. Germline lookup yields CDR1 DFQATT and CDR2 SNEGSKA (reference sequence). This CDR3 has 11 residues. The junction had 3 bases not matched to a gene; V was cut back by 3 bases and J by 8 bases.

This clone has only one observation. This chain joins TRBV10-1 and TRBJ2-5, with 7 bases that match TRBD1. The closer fit of TRBJ2-7 to the DNA end suggests the J call may be wrong. The V gene's germline CDR1 is WNHNN and CDR2 SYGVQD (reference sequence). The CDR3 is 18 amino acids. CDR3 in amino acids: CASSLPAGGSPLSYEQYF. Written as DNA, the CDR3 is TGCGCCAGCAGTCTCCCCGCAGGGGGTAGCCCCCTCTCCTACGAGCAGTACTTC.

This clone was observed a single time. The genes are TRBV30 and TRBJ2-7, with D maybe TRBD1 (7 bases). Deletions cut 0 bases from V and 3 bases from J, with 18 bases between. From germline, CDR1 is GTSNPN and CDR2 SVGIG (reference sequence). The CDR3 totals 16 residues. The CDR3 DNA follows: TGTGCCTGGAGTGTACGAGGAGGGGGCCGATACTACGAGCAGTACTTC. Translated, it gives CAWSVRGGGRYYEQYF.

The chain combines TRBV10-3 with TRBJ1-1, with D hard to call. CDR3 length: 13 residues. V lost 6 bases to trimming and J lost 1 base, with 9 bases between them. The germline CDR1 and CDR2 sequences are ENHRY and SYGVKD. CDR3 sequence (DNA): TGTGCCATCAGCCTAGGAGCGAACACTGAAGCTTTCTTT. Amino acids: CAISLGANTEAFF.

The chain carries TRBV5-4 and TRBJ2-1; D possibly corresponds to TRBD2 (5 bases). V was cut by 3 bases and J by 4 bases, with 17 bases left in between. Germline CDR1 and CDR2: SGHNT and YYREEE (reference sequence). This CDR3 region has 16 residues. The CDR3 sequence is CASSSMLAKPYNEQFF. Written as DNA, the CDR3 is TGTGCCAGCAGCTCAATGCTAGCAAAACCTTACAATGAGCAGTTCTTC.

This chain connects TRBV2 to TRBJ2-5; D gene unclear. Germline loops: CDR1 SNHLY, CDR2 FYNNEI. The CDR3 totals 12 residues. V lost 7 bases to trimming and J lost 5 bases, with 11 bases between them. Here the CDR3 DNA reads TGTGCCAGCATCCTGCGGTGGGAGACCCAGTACTTC. It is translated as CASILRWETQYF. The full variable domain, with the rest looked up from reference TRBV2 and TRBJ2-5, is EPEVTQTPSHQVTQMGQEVILRCVPISNHLYFYWYRQILGQKVEFLVSFYNNEISEKSEIFDDQFSVERPDGSNFTLKIRSTKLEDSAMYFCASILRWETQYFGPGTRLLVL.

The genes are TRBV7-2 and TRBJ2-1, with TRBD1 identical over 7 bases. V dropped 1 base and J dropped 4; count of bases not matched to a gene: 4. From germline, CDR1 is SGHTA and CDR2 FQGNSA. The CDR3 totals 15 residues. In DNA, the CDR3 is TGTGCCAGCAGCTTAGGTGGCAGGGGGTACAATGAGCAGTTCTTC. Encoded protein: CASSLGGRGYNEQFF.

The V call is TRBV4-3, the J call TRBJ2-7, with 10 bases fitting TRBD1. CDR3 length: 15 residues. Germline V gene data show CDR1 as LGHNA and CDR2 as YSLEER. V gave up 3 bases and J gave up 2 bases; unmatched junction bases: 4. CDR3 in amino acids: CASSQGTGAPYEQYF. The CDR3, as DNA: TGCGCCAGCAGCCAGGGGACAGGGGCCCCCTACGAGCAGTACTTC.

J is TRBJ2-2 and V is TRBV7-9; 10 nucleotides agree with TRBD1. The CDR3 has 16 residues. Trimming at V came to 4 bases and at J to 5 bases, leaving 7 bases not matched to a gene. The germline gives CDR1 SEHNR, CDR2 FQNEAQ (reference sequence). As DNA, the CDR3 is TGTGCCAGCAGCTCCGGACAGGGGGTATGGACCGGGGAGCTGTTTTTT. It yields the protein CASSSGQGVWTGELFF.

The chain uses TRBV13 and TRBJ2-1; 14 nucleotides match TRBD2. There are 20 residues in the CDR3. The J segment lost 0 bases and the V segment lost 4 bases, leaving 11 bases of the junction unmatched. CDR1 PRHDT and CDR2 FYEKMQ come from the germline V gene (reference sequence). Here the CDR3 reads CASSSRQVGLAGGSYNEQFF. CDR3 bases: TGTGCCAGCAGCTCCCGACAGGTCGGACTAGCGGGGGGCTCCTACAATGAGCAGTTCTTC.

This clone was found once. V usage is TRBV7-2 and J usage is TRBJ1-3; 7 bases are shared with TRBD1. The J segment lost 5 bases and the V segment lost 5 bases, leaving 6 bases of the junction unmatched. This CDR3 comprises 14 residues. CDR1 SGHTA and CDR2 FQGNSA come from the germline V gene. The CDR3, as DNA: TGTGCCAGCAGCCCCCAGGGGGGTCGAAACACCATATATTTT. As protein: CASSPQGGRNTIYF.